This TCR beta chain was recovered during a study of blood T cell repertoires in COVID-19. Study as a whole: The United States, Italy and Spain were the sources of the acute and convalescent COVID-19 samples. In each case, the material was cDNA or gDNA derived from T cells, B-cell-depleted T cells, or PBMCs.

Authors' data handling: Estimated nucleated cell counts came from reference gene primer amplification. Libraries were prepared by immunoSEQ multiplex PCR; TCRdb keeps only in-frame clonotypes and omits some of them. V and J calls and clone size are given by that table; D and trimming were obtained from the DNA. The sample yields around 56,000 clones, roughly 90% seen once. Germline lookup yields CDR1 MNHEY and CDR2 SVGAGI. Trimming removed 4 bases at V and 0 bases at J, with 10 bases between. This CDR3 region has 15 residues. Sequenced input: peripheral blood. The V call is TRBV6-5, the J call TRBJ1-5, with TRBD1 as a possible D gene (6 bases). This TCR came from a human donor in a cohort sampled during active COVID-19. CDR3 residues: CASSLDSYSNQPQHF. CDR3 nucleotide sequence: TGTGCCAGCAGTTTGGACAGCTATAGCAATCAGCCCCAGCATTTT.